The T cell receptor beta chain described here comes from a study of early T cells in non-severe SARS-CoV-2 infection (dated by TCRdb to about 2021). About the study as a whole: Because TCR sequencing relied on bulk RNA taken from unsorted whole blood, pairing of alpha and beta chains was not possible.

Set within a cohort of healthcare workers in London, UK, this nested case-control study involved weekly PCR testing of nasopharyngeal swabs along with blood sampling. Healthcare workers were enrolled in the week of the UK lockdown, from 23 to 31 March 2020, and were followed every week for up to about 15 weeks. Per the germline V gene (reference sequence), LGHDT is the CDR1 and YNNKEL is the CDR2. The CDR3 covers 14 residues, taking in both the cysteine and the phenylalanine. Only CDR3 DNA is held: 42 bases, read in frame from base 1. V is reduced by 1 base and J by 10 bases, leaving a spacing of 11 bases between them. Study-level results and caveats: VDJdb matching was skewed toward anti-spike CD8 responses and likely underestimated virus-specific expansions by missing private and CD4 specificities.

This clonotype was detected a few times. Its recognized antigen is unknown. It has no much larger one-base neighbor in the sample; base qualities were not kept. Library preparation was by 5' RACE. These reads were obtained on a NextSeq 500. In the TCR library protocol, unique molecular identifiers were attached to individual cDNA molecules to correct for PCR bias and sequencing error. Sequencing covered both TCR alpha and beta chains, and within each sample the abundances of alpha and beta sequences were tightly co-correlated. Per the original workflow: Decombinator V4 was used to perform V gene, J gene and CDR3 annotation of TCR sequences. Expanded TCRs were defined as changing significantly between any two time points under a Poisson model with p below 0.0001. TCR abundances were normalised to the total number of TCRs sequenced in each sample and reported as counts per million. MAIT TCRs were defined by TRAV1-2 paired with TRAJ12, TRAJ20 or TRAJ33, and iNKT TCRs by TRAV10 paired with TRAJ18. VDJdb, accessed on 1 November 2021, was searched for TCRs annotated for CMV, EBV and SARS-CoV-2, and TCRs annotated for more than one antigen were excluded. TCRdb cleaned the public reads at Q25 with fastp, built clones with MiXCR and kept in-frame beta chains. CDR3 protein duplicates are merged, each entry listing the most common genes and DNA. TCRdb's processing, not the authors', yielded these V and J calls. In this sample the table shows fewer than 100,000 distinct CDR3 sequences, around 11% of which occur a single time. The ten largest clones capture 4.7% of the sample.

The chain is assembled from TRBV3-1 and TRBJ1-6, with TRBD1 tentatively as D gene (6 bases match). The clonotype originates from an adult who was a healthcare worker with PCR-confirmed SARS-CoV-2 infection or an uninfected control (not recorded which). The material sequenced was whole blood. The CDR3 in this case is CASSQGRGWSPLHF. The DNA is as follows: TGTGCCAGCAGCCAAGGTAGGGGGTGGTCACCCCTCCACTTT.